Shown below are 24 T cell receptor beta chains from a single sample sequenced in a study of Ad26.COV2.S vaccination and SARS-CoV-2 variants. Treatment of the sample: about 20 received Ad26.COV2.S at low or high dose, single or two shots; a few received placebo; per-sample allocation not given. Day 63 after the first vaccine or placebo injection was the time point for sampling. TCRdb's copy holds only in-frame clones and misses some; the assay was immunoSEQ multiplex PCR. The sample carries more than 300,000 clones, 85% recorded once. The source was peripheral blood, collected in a trial of Ad26.COV2.S vaccine versus placebo. These receptors were obtained from a person aged 18-60 years who received the Ad26.COV2.S COVID-19 vaccine or a placebo.

The CDR3 DNA sequence: TGTGCCAGCAGCTTGAGTAACTATGGCTACACCTTC. Translated, it gives CASSLSNYGYTF. The V and J genes are TRBV7-9 and TRBJ1-2; D is undetermined. The ends were cut back, 3 bases at V and 1 base at J, with 3 bases in the middle. The CDR3 loop spans 12 amino acids. CDR1 and CDR2 from the germline V gene are SEHNR and FQNEAQ (reference sequence).

The V gene is TRBV5-6, the J gene TRBJ2-5; the D call may be TRBD1 or TRBD2 (5 bases each). Germline values: CDR1 SGHDT, CDR2 YYEEEE. V dropped 0 bases and J dropped 1 base, with 10 bases sitting between them. The length of the CDR3 is 15 residues. The CDR3 reads CASSLGGAVQETQYF. In DNA, the CDR3 is TGTGCCAGCAGCTTGGGAGGGGCGGTCCAAGAGACCCAGTACTTC.

The V and J genes are TRBV5-6 and TRBJ2-1; D is possibly TRBD2 (5 bases). Germline values: CDR1 SGHDT, CDR2 YYEEEE. V dropped 5 bases and J dropped 6 bases, with 15 bases sitting between them. The CDR3 is 14 amino acids. CDR3 in amino acids: CASRVRGESNEQFF. For the CDR3, the DNA is TGTGCCAGCAGGGTACGGGGAGAAAGCAATGAGCAGTTCTTC.

The genes are TRBV6-2 or TRBV6-3 and TRBJ2-7; maybe TRBD1 (6 bases). The germline V and J ends were trimmed by 3 bases and 3 bases, with 12 bases remaining between them. Germline loops: CDR1 MNHEY, CDR2 SVGEGT. The CDR3 is 14 residues long. CDR3 protein: CASSYYGQYYEQYF. The CDR3 DNA follows: TGTGCCAGCAGTTATTACGGACAGTACTACGAGCAGTACTTC.

V is TRBV4-2 and J is TRBJ1-6, with 9 bases that match TRBD1. CDR1 and CDR2 (germline): LGHNA, YNFKEQ. V gave up 0 bases and J gave up 8 bases; unmatched junction bases: 14. This CDR3 comprises 19 residues. The CDR3 region has the DNA TGTGCCAGCAGCCAAGATCCGGACAGGGGAGGGGGACGGGATTCACCCCTCCACTTT. Translated: CASSQDPDRGGGRDSPLHF.

The chain joins TRBV28 to TRBJ2-2; D is unresolved. CDR1 is MDHEN, CDR2 SYDVKM, per germline. Trimming shortened V by 7 bases and J by 8 bases, and 11 bases separated the two germline ends. The CDR3 is 12 amino acids. In DNA, the CDR3 is TGTGCCAGCACCGGGTCTAAGGGGGAGCTGTTTTTT. Protein: CASTGSKGELFF.

The sample holds one count of this clone. The rearrangement links TRBV2 to TRBJ1-2, with D possibly TRBD1 on 5 matching bases. The V gene lost 5 bases and the J gene lost 6 bases, with 16 bases spanning the gap. The CDR3 extends over 14 amino acids. Germline V gene sequence: CDR1 SNHLY, CDR2 FYNNEI. The CDR3 nucleotides read TGTGCCAGCAGTCCCCGGGGTTGGGGCAATGGCTACACCTTC. Its translation: CASSPRGWGNGYTF.

The chain employs TRBV7-9 and TRBJ1-4; 9 bases agree with TRBD1. CDR1 and CDR2 from the germline V gene are SEHNR and FQNEAQ (reference sequence). Trimming removed 5 bases from V and 7 bases from J; junction bases left unmatched: 5. The CDR3 has 14 residues. The CDR3 coding sequence is TGTGCCAGCAGCCCTCGGGACAGGGCTGAAAAACTGTTTTTT. Translated: CASSPRDRAEKLFF.

The chain carries TRBV19 and TRBJ1-6, with TRBD1 matching over 8 bases. The germline V gene has CDR1 LNHDA and CDR2 SQIVND (reference sequence). V lost 8 bases to trimming and J lost 7 bases; unmatched junction nucleotides: 4. The CDR3 runs 13 residues. Here the CDR3 DNA reads TGTGCCAGTGACAGGGGCACCAATTCACCCCTCCACTTT. Its protein product is CASDRGTNSPLHF.

CDR3 loop: CASSQSDGNRVETQYF. As DNA, the CDR3 is TGCGCCAGCAGTCAATCAGATGGGAACAGGGTTGAGACCCAGTACTTC. This rearrangement joins TRBV23-1 to TRBJ2-5; D is possibly TRBD1 (6 bases). TRBV23-1 is recorded as an ORF, its role being uncertain. CDR3 size: 16 residues. The V gene lost 0 bases and the J gene lost 5 bases, with 16 bases spanning the gap.

The rearrangement links TRBV28 to TRBJ1-2; no clear D gene. Germline V gives CDR1 MDHEN, CDR2 SYDVKM. The CDR3 runs 17 residues. Trimming shortened V by 6 bases and J by 6 bases, and 26 bases separated the two germline ends. The CDR3 loop is CASSLTGTVQLENGYTF. The CDR3 DNA is TGTGCCAGCAGCCTTACCGGCACTGTACAGTTGGAAAATGGCTACACCTTC.

This chain connects TRBV5-8 to TRBJ1-4; 7 bases are a match to TRBD1. From germline, CDR1 is SGHTS and CDR2 YDEGEE. The CDR3 contains 14 residues. With 4 bases clipped from V and 8 bases from J, the junction kept 8 bases outside the gene matches. The CDR3 reads CASSRGQGDEKLFF. The CDR3 DNA is TGTGCCAGCAGCCGAGGGCAGGGGGACGAAAAACTGTTTTTT.

V and J are TRBV5-1 and TRBJ2-7; 8 nucleotides match TRBD2. After removal of 4 bases from V and 2 bases from J, the junction contained 5 bases not matched to a gene. CDR1 and CDR2 from the germline V gene are SGHRS and YFSETQ. This CDR3 is built from 14 residues. In DNA form, the CDR3 reads TGCGCCAGCAGCCCCCGGGAGGGCCCCTACGAGCAGTACTTC. Translation gives CASSPREGPYEQYF.

The rearrangement joins TRBV3-1 (or the pseudogene TRBV3-2) to TRBJ2-3, with D hard to call. The CDR3 has 12 residues. V was cut by 2 bases and J by 5 bases, with 5 bases left in between. Germline V gene data show CDR1 as LGHDT and CDR2 as YNNKEL (reference sequence). CDR3 amino acids: CASSQSRDTQYF. The CDR3 DNA sequence: TGTGCCAGCAGCCAATCCCGAGATACGCAGTATTTT.

This clone appeared a few times. The same CDR3 is also encoded by other DNA sequences in this sample. The V call is TRBV7-2, the J call TRBJ2-3, with D uncertain. Germline CDR1 reads SGHTA; CDR2 reads FQGNSA. The ends were cut back, 5 bases at V and 2 bases at J, with 5 bases in the middle. This CDR3 comprises 12 residues. The CDR3 region is CASSPYTDTQYF. DNA of the CDR3: TGTGCCAGCAGCCCGTACACAGATACGCAGTATTTT.

The rearrangement uses TRBV10-3 and TRBJ1-5, with D hard to call. The germline gives CDR1 ENHRY, CDR2 SYGVKD. The CDR3 length is 15 residues. V lost 3 bases and J 0 bases, leaving 9 bases between the germline ends. In nucleotides, the CDR3 is TGTGCCATCAGTGAATCAGGTTATAGCAATCAGCCCCAGCATTTT. Protein sequence: CAISESGYSNQPQHF.

The V gene is TRBV10-3, the J gene TRBJ2-3; possible D gene TRBD1, 5 bases. The CDR3 length is 13 residues. Germline V gene sequence: CDR1 ENHRY, CDR2 SYGVKD. V was trimmed by 6 bases and J by 5 bases, leaving 12 bases between them. The chain's CDR3 is CAIRGWQGDTQYF. The DNA of the CDR3 is TGTGCCATCAGGGGTTGGCAGGGAGATACGCAGTATTTT.

The V gene is TRBV12-5, the J gene TRBJ2-3; the D is unclear. The V end was cut by 4 bases, the J end by 1 base, with 15 bases between. From germline, CDR1 is LGHNT and CDR2 FRNRAP. The CDR3 sequence is 16 residues long. The CDR3 spells CASGSKTGPRTDTQYF. The CDR3 DNA reads TGTGCTAGTGGTTCCAAAACCGGGCCTCGCACAGATACGCAGTATTTT.

In the case of this clone: An end of the junction does not agree with germline; a read error may underlie this. The chain carries TRBV28 and TRBJ2-2, with D possibly being TRBD2 (6 bases). The CDR3 extends over 18 amino acids. Looked up from germline, CDR1 is MDHEN and CDR2 is SYDVKM. CDR3 coding DNA: TGTACCAGCAGCGTTCGTTTAGATTCCGGGGGATCAATCCGGGAGCTGTTTTTT. It codes for CTSSVRLDSGGSIRELFF. Full variable domain (outside the CDR3, taken from reference TRBV28 and TRBJ2-2): DVKVTQSSRYLVKRTGEKVFLECVQDMDHENMFWYRQDPGLGLRLIYFSYDVKMKEKGDIPEGYSVSREKKERFSLILESASTNQTSMYLCTSSVRLDSGGSIRELFFGEGSRLTVL.

CDR3 sequence reads: CASNHGGSNEKLFF. The DNA of the CDR3 is TGTGCCAGCAACCATGGGGGGAGTAATGAAAAACTGTTTTTT. The J gene is TRBJ1-4, the V gene TRBV6-5; a weak D match, TRBD1 (5 bases). Trimming removed 7 bases from V and 4 bases from J, with 13 bases in between. The CDR3 covers 14 residues. Germline CDR1 and CDR2: MNHEY and SVGAGI.

The CDR3 is CASSFPGTASYEQYF. The CDR3, as DNA: TGTGCCAGCAGCTTCCCCGGGACAGCTTCCTACGAGCAGTACTTC. The chain joins TRBV7-9 to TRBJ2-7; 7 bases line up with TRBD1. Germline trimming cut 3 bases from V and 1 base from J; bases unmatched to any gene: 6. Germline lookup yields CDR1 SEHNR and CDR2 FQNEAQ (reference sequence). The CDR3 runs 15 residues.

V usage is TRBV5-1 and J usage is TRBJ2-7; 7 nucleotides align to TRBD1. This CDR3 has 17 amino acids. The germline V gene encodes CDR1 SGHRS and CDR2 YFSETQ. V dropped 0 bases and J dropped 2; count of bases not matched to a gene: 11. The CDR3 DNA sequence: TGCGCCAGCAGCTTGGCCGGCGTTCGGGACAGAGCCTACGAGCAGTACTTC. It is translated as CASSLAGVRDRAYEQYF.

In this sample, this clone turned up once. This chain joins TRBV6-5 and TRBJ1-5, with a tentative D call TRBD1 (5 bases). The CDR3 spans 15 residues. Germline CDR1 reads MNHEY; CDR2 reads SVGAGI. V was clipped by 5 bases and J by 0 bases, with 11 bases between them. The chain's CDR3 is CASSRTPISNQPQHF. CDR3 DNA: TGTGCCAGCAGTCGGACACCGATTAGCAATCAGCCCCAGCATTTT.

The chain uses TRBV6-2 or TRBV6-3 and TRBJ2-3; maybe TRBD2 (6 bases). Germline loops: CDR1 MNHEY, CDR2 SVGEGT. The V and J ends lost 2 bases and 3 bases respectively, with 21 bases between them. The CDR3 has 18 amino acids. CDR3: CASSYGAGRLFRTDTQYF. CDR3 DNA: TGTGCCAGCAGTTACGGGGCGGGGCGACTCTTCCGGACAGATACGCAGTATTTT.